One and the same sample provided the 32 T cell receptor beta chains below, sequenced in a study of T cell responses to AZD1222 COVID-19 vaccine. Only in-frame clones appear in the TCRdb table, and some are missing; sequencing was by immunoSEQ multiplex PCR. The sample lists some 110,000 clones, nearly 90% occurring once. Sequences were derived from peripheral blood, sampled 28 days after the second AZD1222 dose. These receptors were taken from an adult who received the AZD1222 COVID-19 vaccine.

This chain links TRBV16 with TRBJ1-5; TRBD1 might be the D (5 bases). The CDR3 has 19 residues. V shed 2 bases and J shed 6 bases, with 26 bases lying between them. The V gene's germline CDR1 is KGHSY and CDR2 FQNENV. CDR3 sequence reads: CASSQKHLGGTARGQPQHF. The CDR3 DNA reads as TGTGCCAGCAGCCAAAAGCATCTGGGTGGGACGGCTAGGGGTCAGCCCCAGCATTTT.

The CDR3, as DNA: TGTGCCAGTAGTATGGGTCACATACAAAGGAACGAGCAGTACTTC. Translation gives CASSMGHIQRNEQYF. The chain combines TRBV19 with TRBJ2-7, with D unclear. V lost 3 bases and J 5 bases, leaving 17 bases between the germline ends. Germline lookup yields CDR1 LNHDA and CDR2 SQIVND (reference sequence). This CDR3 has 15 amino acids.

A single count supports this clone. The chain employs TRBV27 and TRBJ1-2; D might be TRBD1 (6 bases). Trimming left V 6 bases short and J 1 base short, with 15 bases between. The CDR3 totals 15 residues. Germline assignment: CDR1 MNHEY and CDR2 SMNVEV (reference sequence). CDR3 nucleotide sequence: TGTGCCAGCAGGCCCGGACAGTACCTTAACTATGGCTACACCTTC. Translation: CASRPGQYLNYGYTF.

V gene TRBV19 combines with J gene TRBJ1-1; 12 bases map to TRBD1. Germline V gene sequence: CDR1 LNHDA, CDR2 SQIVND (reference sequence). The CDR3 runs to 16 residues. J gave up 6 bases and V 2 bases, and 7 bases lay outside the gene matches. CDR3 DNA: TGTGCCAGTAGTATAATGGGACAGGGGGCTGCTGCTGAAGCTTTCTTT. Translating gives CASSIMGQGAAAEAFF.

This chain joins TRBV18 and TRBJ1-1, with D hard to call. The CDR3 extends over 11 amino acids. Trimming took 5 bases from V and 0 from J, leaving 1 base between them. Germline loops: CDR1 KGHSH, CDR2 LQKENI. The CDR3 spells CASSLNTEAFF. CDR3 nucleotides: TGTGCCAGCTCATTGAACACTGAAGCTTTCTTT.

The chain has TRBV7-9 and TRBJ1-5; weak D call: TRBD1 (6 bases). Germline CDR1 SEHNR, CDR2 FQNEAQ (reference sequence). V was clipped by 4 bases and J by 0 bases, with 10 bases between them. CDR3 length: 15 residues. CDR3 coding DNA: TGTGCCAGCAGCTCCTCAGGGGATAGCAATCAGCCCCAGCATTTT. Its translation: CASSSSGDSNQPQHF.

In this sample, this clone turned up once. V is TRBV5-1 and J is TRBJ1-3; 8 nucleotides match TRBD1. This CDR3 contains 14 residues. Per germline, CDR1 SGHRS and CDR2 YFSETQ. V lost 3 bases to trimming and J lost 4 bases; unmatched junction nucleotides: 3. The CDR3 sequence is CASSSTGEGNTIYF. DNA of the CDR3: TGCGCCAGCAGCTCGACAGGGGAAGGAAACACCATATATTTT.

V gene TRBV24-1 combines with J gene TRBJ2-4; D is perhaps TRBD2 (7 bases). Germline loops: CDR1 KGHDR, CDR2 SFDVKD. The length of the CDR3 is 16 residues. V lost 4 bases and J 0 bases, leaving 12 bases between the germline ends. The CDR3, as DNA: TGTGCCACCAGTGAGGGAGGGACACTAGCCAAAAACATTCAGTACTTC. This gives the protein CATSEGGTLAKNIQYF.

This chain links TRBV9 with TRBJ2-1; 9 bases align to TRBD1. The length of the CDR3 is 18 residues. The trim removed 4 bases at V and 1 base at J, leaving 12 bases unmatched. Germline V gene sequence: CDR1 SGDLS, CDR2 YYNGEE. In nucleotides, the CDR3 is TGTGCCAGCAGCTCGTCTACAGGGGGCGCGGGATCCTACAATGAGCAGTTCTTC. It codes for CASSSSTGGAGSYNEQFF.

CDR3 sequence: CASSWGLYEQYF. The CDR3 coding sequence is TGTGCCAGCAGCTGGGGACTCTACGAGCAGTACTTC. The J gene is TRBJ2-7, the V gene TRBV7-2; perhaps TRBD2 as D (6 bases). This CDR3 has 12 residues. The V and J ends lost 4 bases and 3 bases respectively, with 7 bases between them. The germline V gene has CDR1 SGHTA and CDR2 FQGNSA.

In its sample, this clone was seen once. The chain links TRBV5-6 to TRBJ2-7, with D tentatively TRBD1 (6 bases). CDR1 and CDR2 from the germline V gene are SGHDT and YYEEEE. V lost 0 bases to trimming and J lost 2 bases, with 12 bases between them. The CDR3 is made up of 15 amino acids. CDR3 residues: CASSLAWTAPYEQYF. For the CDR3, the DNA is TGTGCCAGCAGCTTGGCCTGGACAGCACCCTACGAGCAGTACTTC.

The V call is TRBV6-2 or TRBV6-3, the J call TRBJ1-5, with unresolved D. The CDR3 totals 16 residues. Trimming took 0 bases from V and 2 from J, leaving 11 bases between them. Germline V gene data show CDR1 as MNHEY and CDR2 as SVGEGT. The CDR3 is CASSYSGVLRNQPQHF. The DNA of the CDR3 is TGTGCCAGCAGTTACTCTGGGGTGTTGCGCAATCAGCCCCAGCATTTT.

J is TRBJ2-3 and V is TRBV5-1, with a tentative D call TRBD1 (6 bases). The CDR3 is 16 amino acids. Germline V gene sequence: CDR1 SGHRS, CDR2 YFSETQ. With 2 bases removed from V and 1 base from J, the gap between germline ends came to 14 bases. The CDR3 here is CASSFQQGLGTDTQYF. CDR3 nucleotides: TGCGCCAGCAGCTTCCAACAGGGATTAGGCACAGATACGCAGTATTTT. The entire variable domain, with the rest obtained from reference TRBV5-1 and TRBJ2-3, is as follows: KAGVTQTPRYLIKTRGQQVTLSCSPISGHRSVSWYQQTPGQGLQFLFEYFSETQRNKGNFPGRFSGRQFSNSRSEMNVSTLELGDSALYLCASSFQQGLGTDTQYFGPGTRLTVL.

This chain joins TRBV27 and TRBJ2-7; D may match TRBD1 or TRBD2 (5 bases each). Germline-derived CDR1 and CDR2 are MNHEY and SMNVEV (reference sequence). This CDR3 is 15 amino acids long. V lost 3 bases to trimming and J lost 0 bases, with 12 bases between them. In nucleotides, the CDR3 is TGTGCCAGCAGTTTGTCGGGGCCCGCCTCCTACGAGCAGTACTTC. Amino acid sequence: CASSLSGPASYEQYF.

The chain recombines TRBV3-1 (or the pseudogene TRBV3-2) with TRBJ1-2; D might be TRBD1 (6 bases). CDR1 and CDR2 (germline): LGHDT, YNNKEL (reference sequence). Trimming cost V 4 bases and J 9 bases, with 30 bases left between them. The CDR3 has 18 amino acids. DNA for the CDR3: TGTGCCAGCAGCCCCGGCCACCACGCTCGTACAGGTCAGGGGAGCTACACCTTC. Protein sequence: CASSPGHHARTGQGSYTF.

V usage is TRBV19 and J usage is TRBJ1-2; maybe TRBD1 (5 bases). CDR3 length equals 15 residues. V shed 5 bases and J shed 3 bases, with 16 bases lying between them. Germline CDR1 reads LNHDA; CDR2 reads SQIVND (reference sequence). CDR3 loop: CASSAGTDSHYGYTF. In DNA form, the CDR3 reads TGTGCCAGTAGTGCCGGGACGGATAGCCACTATGGCTACACCTTC.

This clone appeared a single time. This chain joins TRBV6-2 or TRBV6-3 and TRBJ2-3, with 10 positions matching TRBD2. This CDR3 comprises 16 residues. Looked up from germline, CDR1 is MNHEY and CDR2 is SVGEGT. J gave up 4 bases and V 5 bases, and 9 bases lay outside the gene matches. The CDR3 reads CASSEISGRTPDTQYF. CDR3 sequence (DNA): TGTGCCAGCAGTGAGATTAGCGGGAGGACGCCAGATACGCAGTATTTT.

The rearrangement links TRBV18 to TRBJ1-6; TRBD1 aligns across 7 bases. Per the germline V gene, CDR1 is KGHSH and CDR2 is LQKENI. V was pared by 3 bases and J by 8 bases, with 4 bases of the junction left unmatched. This CDR3 spans 14 amino acids. The CDR3 here is CASSPRGLDSPLHF. The CDR3 nucleotides are TGTGCCAGCTCACCCAGGGGGTTGGATTCACCCCTCCACTTT.

V and J are TRBV5-1 and TRBJ1-5, with 9 bases lining up with TRBD1. The CDR3 has 15 amino acids. CDR1 is SGHRS and CDR2 is YFSETQ in the germline V gene. Trimming at V came to 3 bases and at J to 10 bases, leaving 11 bases not matched to a gene. For the CDR3, the DNA is TGCGCCAGCAGCTCTAGGTCCCGGGACAGGGACCCCCAGCATTTT. Translating gives CASSSRSRDRDPQHF.

The chain joins TRBV21-1 to TRBJ2-1; the table's TRBD1 call for D was not verified on the DNA. TRBV21-1 is given as a pseudogene. This CDR3 spans 16 amino acids. CDR3 in DNA: TGTGCCAGCAGCAAGAGGTCTGACAGGGGGCGGAATGAGCAGTTCTTC. It codes for CASSKRSDRGRNEQFF.

This clone is a singleton in its sample. The V and J genes are TRBV9 and TRBJ2-7, with 13 bases that match TRBD2. V shed 3 bases, J shed 1 base, and the junction held 1 base outside the gene matches. CDR3 size: 15 residues. Germline V gene data show CDR1 as SGDLS and CDR2 as YYNGEE. CDR3 nucleotides: TGTGCCAGCAGCGAGGGACTAGCGGGGTCCTACGAGCAGTACTTC. Amino acid sequence: CASSEGLAGSYEQYF.

The chain links TRBV6-2 or TRBV6-3 to TRBJ2-7, with D possibly being TRBD1 (5 bases). Deletions cut 2 bases from V and 1 base from J, with 12 bases between. In germline, CDR1 is MNHEY, CDR2 SVGEGT. The CDR3 is made up of 15 amino acids. The DNA of the CDR3 is TGTGCCAGCAGTTACATGGTGGGGCGTTCCTACGAGCAGTACTTC. This translates into CASSYMVGRSYEQYF.

The genes are TRBV29-1 and TRBJ2-7; 7 bases agree with TRBD2. J lost 1 base, V lost 4 bases, and 16 bases had no gene match. This CDR3 is built from 17 residues. CDR1 is SQVTM and CDR2 is ANQGSEA in the germline V gene. CDR3 sequence reads: CSVARTGASGPSYEQYF. The CDR3 nucleotides read TGCAGCGTTGCCAGGACTGGGGCTAGCGGCCCATCCTACGAGCAGTACTTC.

The genes are TRBV5-4 and TRBJ2-1; TRBD2 is a possible D gene (6 bases). V lost 2 bases to trimming and J lost 1 base, with 13 bases between them. Germline V CDR1 and CDR2: SGHNT, YYREEE (reference sequence). There are 16 residues in the CDR3. In nucleotides, the CDR3 is TGTGCCAGCAGCTTCCAGCGGGTGAGGTCCTACAATGAGCAGTTCTTC. Translated, it gives CASSFQRVRSYNEQFF.

The V and J genes are TRBV7-9 and TRBJ1-1, with 9 bases fitting TRBD1. The J segment lost 6 bases and the V segment lost 1 base, leaving 15 bases of the junction unmatched. The CDR3 runs 18 residues. CDR1 and CDR2 (germline): SEHNR, FQNEAQ (reference sequence). The chain's CDR3 is CASSLGTRTGVNLAEAFF. CDR3 DNA sequence: TGTGCCAGCAGCTTAGGTACTCGGACAGGGGTGAACCTGGCTGAAGCTTTCTTT. The complete variable domain, with remaining parts taken from reference TRBV7-9 and TRBJ1-1, reads DTGVSQNPRHKITKRGQNVTFRCDPISEHNRLYWYRQTLGQGPEFLTYFQNEAQLEKSRLLSDRFSAERPKGSFSTLEIQRTEQGDSAMYLCASSLGTRTGVNLAEAFFGQGTRLTVV.

This clone was recorded once. This rearrangement joins TRBV2 to TRBJ1-5; D is unresolved. The CDR3 is 14 amino acids. The germline gives CDR1 SNHLY, CDR2 FYNNEI. V shed 2 bases and J shed 5 bases, with 10 bases lying between them. The CDR3 region has the DNA TGTGCCAGCAGTGAAATCACTAGTGATCAGCCCCAGCATTTT. This sequence encodes CASSEITSDQPQHF.

The chain uses TRBV1 and TRBJ2-2. TRBV1 is termed a pseudogene. This CDR3 spans 17 amino acids. CDR3 protein: CTSSQELSARNTGELFF. The CDR3 DNA reads as TGCACCAGCAGCCAAGAGTTGTCGGCCCGAAACACCGGGGAGCTGTTTTTT.

This chain joins TRBV2 and TRBJ2-6; 8 nucleotides align to TRBD1. The germline V gene has CDR1 SNHLY and CDR2 FYNNEI. CDR3 length equals 17 residues. The V segment lost 6 bases and the J segment 2 bases; nucleotides outside the gene matches: 9. The CDR3 DNA follows: TGTGCCAGCAGGGACAGGGTCCTGAGAGCTGGGGCCAACGTCCTGACTTTC. Translating it yields CASRDRVLRAGANVLTF.

The chain links TRBV9 to TRBJ2-7; 8 bases are shared with TRBD2. The germline gives CDR1 SGDLS, CDR2 YYNGEE. Trimming cost V 4 bases and J 1 base; bases outside gene matches: 7. The CDR3 consists of 15 residues. CDR3 sequence (DNA): TGTGCCAGCAGCCCGCGACTAGCGTCTTCCTACGAGCAGTACTTC. This gives the protein CASSPRLASSYEQYF.

V usage is TRBV30 and J usage is TRBJ1-2; maybe TRBD1 (5 bases). CDR1 is GTSNPN, CDR2 SVGIG, per germline (reference sequence). The CDR3 extends over 12 amino acids. Trimming pared 0 bases from V and 5 bases from J, leaving 7 bases between. CDR3 DNA: TGTGCCTGGAGTGTTCCAGGGTATGGCTACACCTTC. Residues: CAWSVPGYGYTF.

The rearrangement joins TRBV9 to TRBJ2-3; no reliable D call. Germline-derived CDR1 and CDR2 are SGDLS and YYNGEE. V lost 1 base and J lost 5, with 5 bases in between. This CDR3 region has 12 residues. CDR3 DNA: TGTGCCAGCAGCGTAACGGGAGATACGCAGTATTTT. It specifies CASSVTGDTQYF.

The gene calls are TRBV12-3 or TRBV12-4 and TRBJ2-7; D unclear. Trimming pared 1 base from V and 3 bases from J, leaving 4 bases between. This CDR3 is built from 12 residues. CDR3 sequence reads: CASSLVRYEQYF. CDR3 bases: TGTGCCAGCAGTTTAGTCCGCTACGAGCAGTACTTC.